The 12 T cell receptor beta chains listed next were all sequenced from one sample in a study of T cell responses to AZD1222 COVID-19 vaccine. Sequencing used immunoSEQ multiplex PCR; TCRdb keeps in-frame clones, though not all of them. The sample lists about 200,000 clones, approximately 93% occurring once. This material consisted of peripheral blood, taken 28 days after the second AZD1222 dose. The receptors stem from an adult who received the AZD1222 COVID-19 vaccine.

The chain links TRBV29-1 to TRBJ1-2; 10 bases fit TRBD1. This CDR3 spans 16 amino acids. The V gene's germline CDR1 is SQVTM and CDR2 ANQGSEA. J lost 3 bases, V lost 0 bases, and 7 bases had no gene match. The CDR3: CSVEDPGTGVHYGYTF. CDR3 sequence (DNA): TGCAGCGTTGAAGATCCTGGGACAGGGGTTCACTATGGCTACACCTTC. The full variable domain, rest sourced from reference TRBV29-1 and TRBJ1-2, is SAVISQKPSRDICQRGTSLTIQCQVDSQVTMMFWYRQQPGQSLTLIATANQGSEATYESGFVIDKFPISRPNLTFSTLTVSNMSPEDSSIYLCSVEDPGTGVHYGYTFGSGTRLTVV.

The V call is TRBV6-2 or TRBV6-3, the J call TRBJ2-2; D unresolved. The CDR3 contains 13 residues. CDR1 is MNHEY, CDR2 SVGEGT, per germline. The ends were cut back, 5 bases at V and 6 bases at J, with 10 bases in the middle. DNA of the CDR3: TGTGCCAGCAGTCCCCTCCCATCCGGGGAGCTGTTTTTT. Protein product: CASSPLPSGELFF.

V is TRBV30 and J is TRBJ2-3; D is uncertain. Trimming took 5 bases from V and 2 from J, leaving 8 bases between them. The CDR3 spans 12 residues. Germline assignment: CDR1 GTSNPN and CDR2 SVGIG (reference sequence). This chain's CDR3 is CAWAVNTDTQYF. For the CDR3, the DNA is TGTGCCTGGGCTGTCAACACAGATACGCAGTATTTT.

The chain links TRBV5-6 to TRBJ1-2, with 8 positions matching TRBD1. J lost 4 bases, V lost 3 bases, and 14 bases had no gene match. The CDR3 runs 17 residues. In germline, CDR1 is SGHDT, CDR2 YYEEEE. CDR3 DNA sequence: TGTGCCAGCAGCTCATGGGTCCGGACAGGGCCCCCCTATGGCTACACCTTC. This translates into CASSSWVRTGPPYGYTF.

V gene TRBV29-1 combines with J gene TRBJ1-1, with 7 bases fitting TRBD1. CDR1 is SQVTM, CDR2 ANQGSEA, per germline. The CDR3 totals 14 residues. V was pared by 5 bases and J by 5 bases, with 11 bases of the junction left unmatched. CDR3 sequence (DNA): TGCAGCGTTCCCCGGACAGGCCTGGGGACTGAAGCTTTCTTT. Its translation: CSVPRTGLGTEAFF.

This clone came up once. The chain is built from TRBV11-1 and TRBJ2-7; perhaps TRBD2 as D (6 bases). The CDR3 sequence is 14 residues long. Per the germline V gene, CDR1 is SGHAT and CDR2 is FQDESV (reference sequence). Trimming cost V 3 bases and J 7 bases, with 16 bases left between them. The CDR3 coding sequence is TGTGCCAGCAGCTTCGGACGGGCCCGGGGGGAGCAGTACTTC. This encodes CASSFGRARGEQYF. Drawing the rest from reference TRBV11-1 and TRBJ2-7, the complete variable domain is EAEVAQSPRYKITEKSQAVAFWCDPISGHATLYWYRQILGQGPELLVQFQDESVVDDSQLPKDRFSAERLKGVDSTLKIQPAELGDSAMYLCASSFGRARGEQYFGPGTRLTVT.

The chain couples TRBV19 to TRBJ2-3, with D tentatively TRBD1 or TRBD2 (5 bases each). From germline, CDR1 is LNHDA and CDR2 SQIVND (reference sequence). Trimming pared 5 bases from V and 3 bases from J, leaving 12 bases between. This CDR3 is 14 amino acids long. The CDR3 protein is CASSPGTQTDTQYF. CDR3 DNA sequence: TGTGCCAGTAGTCCCGGGACGCAAACAGATACGCAGTATTTT. The variable domain in full, completed from reference TRBV19 and TRBJ2-3, reads DGGITQSPKYLFRKEGQNVTLSCEQNLNHDAMYWYRQDPGQGLRLIYYSQIVNDFQKGDIAEGYSVSREKKESFPLTVTSAQKNPTAFYLCASSPGTQTDTQYFGPGTRLTVL.

This clone has only one observation. The chain employs TRBV6-5 and TRBJ2-2, with a tentative D call TRBD2 (6 bases). The germline CDR1 and CDR2 sequences are MNHEY and SVGAGI. Deletions cut 6 bases from V and 5 bases from J, with 16 bases between. This CDR3 has 15 residues. The CDR3, as DNA: TGTGCCAGCAGGGCCGGGACTGGGGCAACCGGGGAGCTGTTTTTT. Its translation: CASRAGTGATGELFF.

As for this clone: Compared with germline, one end of the junction differs, possibly owing to a read error. The V and J genes are TRBV6-1 and TRBJ2-7, with TRBD1 matching over 8 bases. Germline lookup yields CDR1 MNHNS and CDR2 SASEGT. CDR3 length: 16 residues. The CDR3 DNA follows: TGTGCCAGCAGTGATCGCGGGACAGGCATCTCCGACGAGCAGTACTTC. Translated: CASSDRGTGISDEQYF.

The chain employs TRBV6-5 and TRBJ1-6; possibly TRBD1 for D (5 bases). V lost 6 bases and J lost 10, with 19 bases in between. Germline lookup yields CDR1 MNHEY and CDR2 SVGAGI. The CDR3 has 15 amino acids. CDR3 loop: CASRTTQGSSSPLHF. CDR3 in DNA: TGTGCCAGCAGAACCACGCAGGGTAGTAGCTCACCCCTCCACTTT.

This chain's CDR3 is CASSPGKRNTEAFF. The CDR3 DNA sequence: TGTGCCAGCAGCCCTGGTAAGCGGAACACTGAAGCTTTCTTT. The gene calls are TRBV3-1 (or the pseudogene TRBV3-2) and TRBJ1-1, with D hard to call. The V end was cut by 4 bases, the J end by 1 base, with 10 bases between. CDR1 and CDR2 (germline): LGHDT, YNNKEL (reference sequence). The CDR3 runs to 14 residues.

V gene TRBV6-1 combines with J gene TRBJ2-7; D is unresolved. Trimming removed 1 base at V and 0 bases at J, with 4 bases between. This CDR3 region has 13 residues. Germline values: CDR1 MNHNS, CDR2 SASEGT. CDR3 DNA: TGTGCCAGCAGTGAAGGGAGCTCCTACGAGCAGTACTTC. It encodes CASSEGSSYEQYF.